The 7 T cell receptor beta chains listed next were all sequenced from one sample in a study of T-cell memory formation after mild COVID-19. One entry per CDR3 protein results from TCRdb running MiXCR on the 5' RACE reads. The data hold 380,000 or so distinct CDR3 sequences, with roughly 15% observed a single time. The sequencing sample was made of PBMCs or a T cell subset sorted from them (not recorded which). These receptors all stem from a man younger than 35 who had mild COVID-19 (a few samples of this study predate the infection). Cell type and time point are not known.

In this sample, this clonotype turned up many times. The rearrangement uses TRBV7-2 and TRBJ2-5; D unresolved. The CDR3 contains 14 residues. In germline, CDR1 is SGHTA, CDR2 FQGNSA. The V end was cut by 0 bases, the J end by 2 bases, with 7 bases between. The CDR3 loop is CASSLAPPQETQYF. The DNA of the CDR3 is TGTGCCAGCAGCTTAGCGCCCCCGCAAGAGACCCAGTACTTC.

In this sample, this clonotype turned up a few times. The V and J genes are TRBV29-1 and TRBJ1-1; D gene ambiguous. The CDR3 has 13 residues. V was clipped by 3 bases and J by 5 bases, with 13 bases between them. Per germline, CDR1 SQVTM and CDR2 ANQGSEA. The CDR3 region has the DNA TGCAGCGTTGATTCTTACGACGGGACTGAAGCTTTCTTT. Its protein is CSVDSYDGTEAFF.

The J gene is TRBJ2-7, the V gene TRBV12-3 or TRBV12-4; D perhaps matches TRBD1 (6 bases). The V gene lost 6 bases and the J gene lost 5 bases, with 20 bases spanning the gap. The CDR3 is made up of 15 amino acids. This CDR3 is CASRPTGLMGNEQYF. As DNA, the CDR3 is TGTGCCAGCAGACCAACAGGGCTCATGGGAAACGAGCAGTACTTC.

The CDR3 sequence is CASSQGLAGGNTGELFF. The DNA of the CDR3 is TGCGCCAGCAGCCAAGGACTAGCGGGGGGGAACACCGGGGAGCTGTTTTTT. The chain combines TRBV4-1 with TRBJ2-2; 13 bases align to TRBD2. The V and J ends lost 1 base and 1 base, in that order; junction bases with no gene match: 0. From germline, CDR1 is MGHRA and CDR2 YSYEKL. This CDR3 has 17 residues.

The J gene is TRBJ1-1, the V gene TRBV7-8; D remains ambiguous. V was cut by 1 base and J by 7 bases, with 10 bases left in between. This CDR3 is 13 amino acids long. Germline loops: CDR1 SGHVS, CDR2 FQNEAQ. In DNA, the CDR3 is TGTGCCAGCAGCTTAGGGGAACTAAATGAAGCTTTCTTT. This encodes CASSLGELNEAFF.

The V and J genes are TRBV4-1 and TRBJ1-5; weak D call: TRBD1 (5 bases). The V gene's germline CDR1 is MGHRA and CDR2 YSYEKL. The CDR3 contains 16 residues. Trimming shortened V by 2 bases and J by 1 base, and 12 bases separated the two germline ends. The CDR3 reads CASSQMGVGSNQPQHF. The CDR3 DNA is TGCGCCAGCAGCCAAATGGGGGTTGGGAGCAATCAGCCCCAGCATTTT.

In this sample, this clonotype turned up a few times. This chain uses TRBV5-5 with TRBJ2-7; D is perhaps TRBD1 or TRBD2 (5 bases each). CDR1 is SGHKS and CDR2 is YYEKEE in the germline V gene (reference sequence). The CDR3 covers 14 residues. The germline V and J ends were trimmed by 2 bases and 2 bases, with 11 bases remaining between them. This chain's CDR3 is CASSFPQGPYEQYF. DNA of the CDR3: TGTGCCAGCAGCTTTCCGCAGGGACCCTACGAGCAGTACTTC.